The next 23 T cell receptor beta chains were all read from a single sample in a study of T cell responses to AZD1222 COVID-19 vaccine. Profiled with immunoSEQ multiplex PCR; TCRdb holds only in-frame clones, not every one. The table has roughly 150,000 clones, about nine tenths seen once. The sequences come from peripheral blood, collected 28 days after the second AZD1222 dose. All receptors derive from an adult who received the AZD1222 COVID-19 vaccine.

This chain links TRBV7-6 with TRBJ2-7; the match to TRBD1 covers 9 bases. Germline V gene data show CDR1 as SGHVS and CDR2 as FNYEAQ. The length of the CDR3 is 15 residues. Trimming removed 3 bases from V and 2 bases from J; junction bases left unmatched: 5. The CDR3 DNA sequence: TGTGCCAGCAGCTTGGGACAGGGATCGACCTACGAGCAGTACTTC. Translation: CASSLGQGSTYEQYF.

The V gene is TRBV7-9, the J gene TRBJ1-6, with TRBD1 matching over 7 bases. V lost 5 bases and J lost 14; bases outside the gene matches: 6. Germline values: CDR1 SEHNR, CDR2 FQNEAQ (reference sequence). The CDR3 covers 12 residues. In DNA, the CDR3 is TGTGCCAGCAGCCGCTCTCAGGGGGCCCTCCACTTT. Its translation is CASSRSQGALHF.

The chain is built from TRBV11-2 and TRBJ1-2, with D unresolved. This CDR3 has 15 residues. Germline assignment: CDR1 SGHAT and CDR2 FQNNGV. Trimming left V 1 base short and J 2 bases short, with 11 bases between. Here the CDR3 DNA reads TGTGCCAGCAGCTTAGGCGGTGTCCTAAACTATGGCTACACCTTC. Translating gives CASSLGGVLNYGYTF.

The chain joins TRBV28 to TRBJ2-3, with 11 bases matching TRBD2. The V gene's germline CDR1 is MDHEN and CDR2 SYDVKM. V dropped 6 bases and J dropped 6; count of bases not matched to a gene: 14. The CDR3 consists of 17 residues. The CDR3 is CASRNPVLAGARDTQYF. The CDR3 nucleotides are TGTGCCAGCAGAAACCCGGTACTAGCGGGGGCCAGGGATACGCAGTATTTT.

The V and J genes are TRBV6-1 and TRBJ1-2; D remains unclear. Trimming took 1 base from V and 5 from J, leaving 11 bases between them. The V gene's germline CDR1 is MNHNS and CDR2 SASEGT. The CDR3 is 14 residues long. The CDR3, as DNA: TGTGCCAGCAGTGAAGGGCGGGGTCCATATGGCTACACCTTC. It is translated as CASSEGRGPYGYTF.

The chain links TRBV18 to TRBJ1-4, with D possibly being TRBD1 (5 bases). The V and J ends lost 2 bases and 0 bases respectively, with 10 bases between them. CDR1 is KGHSH, CDR2 LQKENI, per germline. The CDR3 spans 16 residues. The CDR3 DNA is TGTGCCAGCTCACCATCCGGGACGGCAACTAATGAAAAACTGTTTTTT. This sequence encodes CASSPSGTATNEKLFF.

The chain uses TRBV18 and TRBJ2-2; D unresolved. The germline gives CDR1 KGHSH, CDR2 LQKENI. CDR3 size: 13 residues. V was cut by 0 bases and J by 6 bases, with 5 bases left in between. Here the CDR3 reads CASSPPPPGELFF. The CDR3 nucleotides read TGTGCCAGCTCACCACCCCCCCCCGGGGAGCTGTTTTTT.

The chain recombines TRBV12-3 or TRBV12-4 with TRBJ2-7, with TRBD1 matching 8 bases. The V segment lost 5 bases and the J segment 9 bases; nucleotides outside the gene matches: 6. The CDR3 spans 12 residues. Here the CDR3 reads CASSGRTGWQYF. For the CDR3, the DNA is TGTGCCAGCAGTGGTCGGACAGGGTGGCAGTACTTC.

The genes are TRBV3-1 (or the pseudogene TRBV3-2) and TRBJ2-1; TRBD2 is a possible D gene (7 bases). The CDR3 sequence is 16 residues long. The germline CDR1 and CDR2 sequences are LGHDT and YNNKEL (reference sequence). V gave up 2 bases and J gave up 7 bases, with 18 bases separating them. The CDR3 coding sequence is TGTGCCAGCAGCCAACTTCGGGGGGCCGGTGGGAATGAGCAGTTCTTC. This codes for CASSQLRGAGGNEQFF.

The chain links TRBV7-9 to TRBJ2-7; D gene unclear. Trimming took off 5 bases at V and 3 bases at J, with 14 bases between the two ends. This CDR3 is built from 14 residues. Per germline, CDR1 SEHNR and CDR2 FQNEAQ (reference sequence). The DNA of the CDR3 is TGTGCCAGCAGCCTTTACACCCTTAACTACGAGCAGTACTTC. As protein: CASSLYTLNYEQYF.

V gene TRBV6-6 combines with J gene TRBJ2-7; D gene uncertain. This CDR3 contains 15 residues. In germline, CDR1 is MNHNY, CDR2 SVGAGI (reference sequence). Trimming pared 0 bases from V and 2 bases from J, leaving 11 bases between. CDR3 coding DNA: TGTGCCAGCAGTTACTCTGAGACTGAGACCTACGAGCAGTACTTC. It codes for CASSYSETETYEQYF.

CDR3 protein: CASNPGPGSYEQYF. DNA of the CDR3: TGCGCCAGCAACCCCGGACCGGGCTCCTACGAGCAGTACTTC. V gene TRBV5-1 combines with J gene TRBJ2-7; D gene ambiguous. Germline CDR1 reads SGHRS; CDR2 reads YFSETQ. V lost 6 bases and J 0 bases, leaving 13 bases between the germline ends. The CDR3 extends over 14 amino acids. The variable domain in full, completed from reference TRBV5-1 and TRBJ2-7, reads KAGVTQTPRYLIKTRGQQVTLSCSPISGHRSVSWYQQTPGQGLQFLFEYFSETQRNKGNFPGRFSGRQFSNSRSEMNVSTLELGDSALYLCASNPGPGSYEQYFGPGTRLTVT.

V gene TRBV27 combines with J gene TRBJ2-3, with 10 bases matching TRBD2. This CDR3 comprises 15 residues. V shed 6 bases and J 2 bases; nucleotides not matched to a gene: 5. Germline V gene sequence: CDR1 MNHEY, CDR2 SMNVEV (reference sequence). The CDR3 is CASSNSGGFTDTQYF. The CDR3, as DNA: TGTGCCAGCAGCAATAGCGGGGGGTTCACAGATACGCAGTATTTT.

The chain links TRBV7-3 to TRBJ2-1; no firm D call. Trimming removed 5 bases at V and 9 bases at J, with 11 bases between. The germline gives CDR1 SGHTA, CDR2 FQGTGA. The CDR3 length is 12 residues. CDR3 sequence: CASSEGVGEQFF. CDR3 DNA sequence: TGTGCCAGCAGCGAAGGAGTGGGTGAGCAGTTCTTC.

The chain couples TRBV5-1 to TRBJ1-3; D gene unclear. Germline CDR1 reads SGHRS; CDR2 reads YFSETQ. The CDR3 has 18 amino acids. V was pared by 0 bases and J by 0 bases, with 16 bases between. CDR3 residues: CASSLDYGGRSSGNTIYF. Here the CDR3 DNA reads TGCGCCAGCAGCTTGGATTATGGTGGCCGAAGCTCTGGAAACACCATATATTTT.

The chain links TRBV6-2 or TRBV6-3 to TRBJ2-7, with 12 nucleotides matching TRBD2. CDR1 is MNHEY and CDR2 is SVGEGT in the germline V gene. With V trimmed by 3 bases and J by 3 bases, 15 bases remained unmatched. This CDR3 has 19 amino acids. The CDR3 reads CASSYGRSVWTSGNYEQYF. For the CDR3, the DNA is TGTGCCAGCAGTTATGGTAGGAGTGTTTGGACTAGCGGGAACTACGAGCAGTACTTC.

The chain combines TRBV29-1 with TRBJ2-3; D ambiguous. V lost 6 bases and J 0 bases, leaving 10 bases between the germline ends. CDR3 length equals 13 residues. CDR1 and CDR2 (germline): SQVTM, ANQGSEA. The CDR3 spells CSVGSASTDTQYF. In DNA, the CDR3 is TGCAGCGTCGGGTCCGCTAGCACAGATACGCAGTATTTT.

This clone was seen once. The rearrangement links TRBV28 to TRBJ1-3, with D uncertain. Between the trimmed V and J ends, which lost 3 bases and 0 bases, there was a span of 9 bases. Per the germline V gene, CDR1 is MDHEN and CDR2 is SYDVKM. The CDR3 totals 15 residues. CDR3: CASSLTKTSGNTIYF. The CDR3 coding sequence is TGTGCCAGCAGTTTGACCAAGACCTCTGGAAACACCATATATTTT.

V gene TRBV2 combines with J gene TRBJ1-3, with TRBD1 matching over 7 bases. Germline assignment: CDR1 SNHLY and CDR2 FYNNEI. This CDR3 is 14 amino acids long. Losses at the gene ends were 6 bases for V and 4 bases for J; bases not matched to a gene: 6. The CDR3 loop reads CASSPQGLGNTIYF. The CDR3, as DNA: TGTGCCAGCAGCCCACAGGGGTTGGGAAACACCATATATTTT.

This rearrangement joins TRBV2 to TRBJ1-6; TRBD1 might be the D (5 bases). This CDR3 is 16 amino acids long. Germline V gene lookup returns CDR1 SNHLY and CDR2 FYNNEI. Trimming shortened V by 4 bases and J by 4 bases, and 14 bases separated the two germline ends. The CDR3 reads CASSVGRQTYNSPLHF. CDR3 bases: TGTGCCAGCAGTGTTGGGAGACAGACTTATAATTCACCCCTCCACTTT.

The chain joins TRBV5-1 to TRBJ2-5; no reliable D call. V lost 0 bases to trimming and J lost 1 base, with 7 bases between them. The CDR3 has 14 amino acids. CDR1 is SGHRS and CDR2 is YFSETQ in the germline V gene. The CDR3 spells CASSLADRQETQYF. CDR3 DNA: TGCGCCAGCAGCTTGGCCGACCGCCAAGAGACCCAGTACTTC.

The V and J genes are TRBV6-4 and TRBJ2-3; 7 positions match TRBD1. CDR3 length: 16 amino acids. CDR1 is MRHNA and CDR2 is SNTAGT in the germline V gene. V shed 0 bases, J shed 4 bases, and the junction held 7 bases outside the gene matches. The CDR3 DNA is TGTGCCAGCAGTGACTCCCGGGCCACAGGGGCAGATACGCAGTATTTT. Amino acids: CASSDSRATGADTQYF.

CDR3 loop: CASSLAGRKELFF. The CDR3 DNA follows: TGTGCCAGCAGTTTAGCGGGGAGGAAGGAGCTGTTTTTT. The chain recombines TRBV12-3 or TRBV12-4 with TRBJ2-2; D perhaps matches TRBD2 (6 bases). The CDR3 covers 13 residues. Deletions cut 0 bases from V and 10 bases from J, with 9 bases between.